This T cell receptor (beta chain) stems from a study of blood T cell repertoires in COVID-19. Study-wide background: Whether acute or convalescent, the COVID-19 samples came from the United States, Italy and Spain. Sources were T cells, B-cell-depleted T cells, or PBMCs; the material itself was cDNA or gDNA.

In the source study's methods: Reference gene primer amplification yielded estimated nucleated cell counts. Generated by immunoSEQ multiplex PCR, the TCRdb table keeps only in-frame clones and is missing some. For V, J and clone size, that table is used; D and trimming come from the DNA. In the table there are roughly 160,000 clones, almost 85% of which are singletons. Germline V gene lookup returns CDR1 SGHDN and CDR2 FVKESK. Unmatched junction bases numbered 12, after V lost 4 bases and J lost 6 bases. The CDR3 is 15 residues long. This clone was observed once. This TCR derives from a young man with active or convalescent COVID-19. Specimen: peripheral blood. V gene TRBV14 combines with J gene TRBJ2-7, with TRBD2 matching 7 bases. For the CDR3, the DNA is TGTGCCAGCAGCCCCCGACAGCGGGAAGGCTCCGAGCAGTACTTC. This encodes CASSPRQREGSEQYF.